This TCR beta chain came from a study of blood T cell repertoires in COVID-19 (dated by TCRdb to the early 2020s). A note on the overall study: Samples from collaborators originated in the United States, Italy and Spain and spanned both the acute and convalescent phases of COVID-19. The material from the prospective study consisted of cDNA or gDNA derived from T cells, B-cell-depleted T cells, or PBMCs. The dataset comprised deeply sampled blood TCRbeta repertoires from subjects exposed to, actively infected with, or recovered from COVID-19. The repertoires were released in a freely available public database meant as a resource for research on the immune response to SARS-CoV-2. The samples were drawn from the first 160 participants of the ongoing ImmuneRACE study and from about 1,200 subjects provided by 6 global collaborators. Sample metadata almost always included a de-identified subject ID, COVID-19 status, age in years and sex. HLA class I and class II types, where available, came from metadata supplied by the sample provider rather than from assay-based typing.

Here is what the overall study found, with its caveats: Clinical and demographic metadata were provided uncurated, with the amount varying by source and participant.

V sheds 6 bases and J sheds 0 bases, leaving 12 bases between their ends. Taken from the germline V gene (reference sequence), the CDR1 and CDR2 loops are MNHEY and SMNVEV. Measured from the cysteine to the phenylalanine, the CDR3 is 15 residues long. Left in the record is the CDR3 DNA by itself, 45 bases read in frame from the first base. In its sample, this clone was seen once. Its antigen is currently not known. Qualities for individual bases were not recorded, and no much larger clone is one base off. Enrolling through a virtual design, the prospective study's participants ranged in age from roughly 18 to 89 years and lived across more than 20 United States geographic areas. In the prospective study, participants were assigned to cohorts based on the clinical history participants reported in a screening survey and a study questionnaire. ImmuneRACE Cohort 3 recovered participants were defined by two consecutive negative NP/OP PCR tests, healthcare professional clearance, or symptom resolution. In the prospective study, mobile phlebotomists collected whole blood, serum and a nasopharyngeal or oropharyngeal swab from each participant. Over a 2-month period, participants in the prospective study had the option of providing additional blood draws and questionnaires. Before DNA extraction, blood samples from the prospective study were shipped at room temperature or frozen.

The immunoSEQ Assay, a bias-controlled multiplex PCR, was used to amplify TCRbeta CDR3 regions from genomic DNA. As for how the authors treated the data: Nucleated cell counts per sample were estimated from amplification of reference gene primers within the assay. To quantify the absolute abundance of each unique TCRbeta CDR3 rearrangement, sequence reads were collapsed and filtered. Productive Simpson clonality was computed per sample as the square root of Simpson's diversity index over productive rearrangements. Here the immuneACCESS table is served through TCRdb, limited to in-frame sequences with V and J called. Missing clones are a known gap in these copies; in checked studies unresolved V genes cover under half, and the rest lacks a known reason. That table is the source of V, J and clone size, and D and trimming were worked out from the DNA. Recorded for this sample are 200,000 to 300,000 clones; roughly 86% of them occurred a single time. The top ten constitute 2.6% of the sample.

The receptor's source is a woman under 30 who had recovered from COVID-19. The sample was PBMCs or T cells enriched from blood (not recorded which). The rearranged chain carries TRBV27 and TRBJ2-1; the D gene assignment is ambiguous. This receptor has the CDR3 CASRTLTSSYNEQFF. Here is the DNA: TGTGCCAGCAGGACTCTAACGAGCTCCTACAATGAGCAGTTCTTC.